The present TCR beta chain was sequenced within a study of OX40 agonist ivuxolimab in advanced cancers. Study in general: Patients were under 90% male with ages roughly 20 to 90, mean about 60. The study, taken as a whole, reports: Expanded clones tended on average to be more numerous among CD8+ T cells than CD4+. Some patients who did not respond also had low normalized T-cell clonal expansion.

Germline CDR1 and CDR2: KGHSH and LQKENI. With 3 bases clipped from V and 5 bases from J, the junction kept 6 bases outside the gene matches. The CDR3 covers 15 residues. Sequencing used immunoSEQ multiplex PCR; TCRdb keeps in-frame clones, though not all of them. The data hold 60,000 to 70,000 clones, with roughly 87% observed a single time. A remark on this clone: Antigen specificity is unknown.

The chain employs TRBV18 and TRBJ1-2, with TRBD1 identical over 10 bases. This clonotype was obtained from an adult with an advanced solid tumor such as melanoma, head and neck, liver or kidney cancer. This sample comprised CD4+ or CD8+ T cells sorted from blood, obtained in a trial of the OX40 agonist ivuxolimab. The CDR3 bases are TGTGCCAGCTCACCGCCCCCGGGACAGGGGTATGGCTACACCTTC. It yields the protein CASSPPPGQGYGYTF.